This T cell receptor beta chain came from a study of tumour-infiltrating T cells in Burkitt lymphoma (dated by TCRdb to the early 2020s). Some background on the complete study: Clinical outcome was correlated with TCR repertoire data, and overall and progression-free survival were found to be predicted by productive clonality independently of established prognosticators, including age at diagnosis.

As regards this clone: What this receptor recognizes is not known. Per-base quality was not reported, and no clone a single base away is much larger than it.

The CDR3 holds 16 amino acids from the cysteine to the phenylalanine. Only the CDR3 region is kept as DNA, spanning 48 bases read in frame from base 1. V has 5 bases trimmed and J has 8 bases trimmed; junction bases matching no gene number 15. Taken from the germline V gene, the CDR1 and CDR2 loops are SGHVS and FQNEAQ. Library preparation was by the immunoSEQ multiplex PCR assay. Entries here come from immuneACCESS through TCRdb and include only in-frame sequences with V and J called. Some clones fail to appear in such tables; in the studies checked, an unresolved V gene covers under half of the shortfall, and the cause of the remainder is unknown. The sample profile shows 13,000 to 15,000 clones; approximately 28% of them were found once. The ten largest clones add up to under 7.5% of the sample.

The chain couples TRBV7-8 to TRBJ2-3, and TRBD1 aligns with 8 junction nucleotides. The sample consisted of tumor tissue. This clonotype was sampled from a human donor with diffuse large B-cell lymphoma. The CDR3 sequence is CASSQGTGDARGTQYF. The nucleotide sequence reads as follows: TGTGCCAGCAGCCAAGGGACAGGAGACGCCCGGGGTACGCAGTATTTT.